These T cell receptor beta chains were read from a single sample in a study of PD-1 blockade in classical Hodgkin lymphoma. Generated by immunoSEQ multiplex PCR, the TCRdb table keeps only in-frame clones and is missing some. Here the sample spans tens of thousands of clones, roughly 80% being singletons. The sequencing here drew on peripheral blood mononuclear cells (PBMCs), taken before the fourth cycle of nivolumab. The receptors stem from a human donor with classical Hodgkin lymphoma. The CDR3 runs from the conserved cysteine through the conserved F or W. The order of the fields is D gene, J gene, clone size, V gene, CDR3 DNA, CDR3 protein. The D gene is left open where the match is weak. Rows may omit the clone size; those that give it use once, few, many or a size class.

d_call: TRBD1
j_call: TRBJ2-7
clone_size: -
v_call: TRBV18
cdr3_nt: TGTGCCAGCTCACCATGGACAGGGGGGGACGAGCAGTACTTC
cdr3_aa: CASSPWTGGDEQYF

d_call: -
j_call: TRBJ2-5
clone_size: -
v_call: TRBV7-8
cdr3_nt: TGTGCCAGCAGGGTTAGCGGCCAAGAGACCCAGTACTTC
cdr3_aa: CASRVSGQETQYF

d_call: -
j_call: TRBJ1-5
clone_size: few
v_call: TRBV28
cdr3_nt: TGTGCCGGTTCGAGGGGGGATAACAATCAGCCCCAGCATTTT
cdr3_aa: CAGSRGDNNQPQHF

d_call: TRBD2
j_call: TRBJ2-7
clone_size: -
v_call: TRBV13
cdr3_nt: TGTGCCAGCAGCTTAGTAGCGGGAGGGCCATTCCGGGAGCAGTACTTC
cdr3_aa: CASSLVAGGPFREQYF

d_call: TRBD1
j_call: TRBJ2-1
clone_size: -
v_call: TRBV7-7
cdr3_nt: TGTGCTAGCAGCTCCGGACAGGGCTCCTACAATGAGCAGTTCTTC
cdr3_aa: CASSSGQGSYNEQFF

d_call: TRBD2
j_call: TRBJ2-7
clone_size: once
v_call: TRBV19
cdr3_nt: TGTGCCAGTAGTAAGACTAGCGCCGCCCGGGAGCAGTACTTC
cdr3_aa: CASSKTSAAREQYF

d_call: TRBD1
j_call: TRBJ2-3
clone_size: -
v_call: TRBV6-1
cdr3_nt: TGTGCCAGCAGTGGGTGGACAGGGGGAACAGATACGCAGTATTTT
cdr3_aa: CASSGWTGGTDTQYF

d_call: -
j_call: TRBJ1-2
clone_size: -
v_call: TRBV15
cdr3_nt: TGTGCCACCAGCCGGTTTGGTGGTGGCTACACCTTC
cdr3_aa: CATSRFGGGYTF

d_call: TRBD1
j_call: TRBJ2-7
clone_size: few
v_call: TRBV5-1
cdr3_nt: TGCGCCAGCAGCTTGGAATCTTCTGGGACAGCCTACGAGCAGTACTTC
cdr3_aa: CASSLESSGTAYEQYF

d_call: -
j_call: TRBJ2-5
clone_size: -
v_call: TRBV5-8
cdr3_nt: TGTGCCAGCAGCCGCTGGGGCGGGAAAGAGACCCAGTACTTC
cdr3_aa: CASSRWGGKETQYF

d_call: -
j_call: TRBJ2-2
clone_size: once
v_call: TRBV5-1
cdr3_nt: TGCGCCAGCAGCTTGGAGTTGGCGGGGACCGGGGAGCTGTTTTTT
cdr3_aa: CASSLELAGTGELFF

d_call: TRBD1
j_call: TRBJ1-5
clone_size: -
v_call: TRBV19
cdr3_nt: TGTGCCAGTAGGACCCGGACAGGCCCGTATAGCAATCAGCCCCAGCATTTT
cdr3_aa: CASRTRTGPYSNQPQHF

d_call: -
j_call: TRBJ2-7
clone_size: -
v_call: TRBV6-4
cdr3_nt: TGTGCCAGCTACACGGACATCTCCTACGAGCAGTACTTC
cdr3_aa: CASYTDISYEQYF

d_call: TRBD2
j_call: TRBJ2-1
clone_size: -
v_call: TRBV27
cdr3_nt: TGTGCCAGCGCAACCGTGCCGGGACTAGCGGGAGGGGCGGTTAACAATGAGCAGTTCTTC
cdr3_aa: CASATVPGLAGGAVNNEQFF

d_call: TRBD1
j_call: TRBJ1-5
clone_size: -
v_call: TRBV10-2
cdr3_nt: TGCGCCAGCAGTCCCCTAGGACAGGGGGATCAGCCCCAGCATTTT
cdr3_aa: CASSPLGQGDQPQHF

d_call: -
j_call: TRBJ2-3
clone_size: once
v_call: TRBV6-5
cdr3_nt: TGTGCCAGCCGTAGTGGGTATAGGACAGATACGCAGTATTTT
cdr3_aa: CASRSGYRTDTQYF

d_call: TRBD2
j_call: TRBJ2-7
clone_size: -
v_call: TRBV5-4
cdr3_nt: TGTGCCAGCAGCCGGGGGGGGAGGAGCGGGAGTGGCTCCTACGAGCAGTACTTC
cdr3_aa: CASSRGGRSGSGSYEQYF

d_call: TRBD1
j_call: TRBJ2-2
clone_size: few
v_call: TRBV5-1
cdr3_nt: TGCGCCAGCAGCCCGCAGGGGGCCGGGGAGCTGTTTTTT
cdr3_aa: CASSPQGAGELFF

d_call: -
j_call: TRBJ1-4
clone_size: -
v_call: TRBV28
cdr3_nt: TGTGCCAGCAGCTTACCGGGGTCGAATGAAAAACTGTTTTTT
cdr3_aa: CASSLPGSNEKLFF

d_call: TRBD1
j_call: TRBJ2-7
clone_size: -
v_call: TRBV28
cdr3_nt: TGTGCCAGCAGTTCGACAGGGGGGTCTCAAGGGCTAGGTCCCTACGAGCAGTACTTC
cdr3_aa: CASSSTGGSQGLGPYEQYF

d_call: -
j_call: TRBJ2-3
clone_size: few
v_call: TRBV5-6
cdr3_nt: TGTGCCAGCAGCCCGAGCACATTGTGGGGTGGATATACGCAGTATTTT
cdr3_aa: CASSPSTLWGGYTQYF

d_call: -
j_call: TRBJ2-3
clone_size: -
v_call: TRBV11-1
cdr3_nt: TGTGCCAGCAGACGAGCAGGGGGGAGTACAGATACGCAGTATTTT
cdr3_aa: CASRRAGGSTDTQYF

d_call: -
j_call: TRBJ1-2
clone_size: -
v_call: TRBV27
cdr3_nt: TGTGCCAGCAGTTCCCTCCTTGGGGGGGCGTATGGCTACACCTTC
cdr3_aa: CASSSLLGGAYGYTF

d_call: -
j_call: TRBJ1-1
clone_size: -
v_call: TRBV9
cdr3_nt: TGTGCCAGCAGCGTAGGGGGGCGAACTGAAGCTTTCTTT
cdr3_aa: CASSVGGRTEAFF

d_call: -
j_call: TRBJ2-7
clone_size: -
v_call: TRBV9
cdr3_nt: TGTGCCAGCAGCATAAGACCCGACAATCCCTACGAGCAGTACTTC
cdr3_aa: CASSIRPDNPYEQYF

d_call: -
j_call: TRBJ1-3
clone_size: -
v_call: TRBV11-3
cdr3_nt: TGTGCCAGCAGCTCGCGACAGGTGGAAAACACCATATATTTT
cdr3_aa: CASSSRQVENTIYF